This entry concerns a single TCR beta chain. The antigen is not known. CDR1 and CDR2 from the germline V gene are DFQATT and SNEGSKA (reference sequence). The CDR3 loop spans 15 amino acids. Germline trimming cut 2 bases from V and 0 bases from J; bases unmatched to any gene: 5. Through template switching, a universal primer site was introduced, and the cDNA contained unique molecular identifiers. TCRdb re-called the 5' RACE reads with MiXCR, one entry per CDR3 protein. This sample has about 890,000 distinct CDR3 sequences; approximately 13% occur once, and the top ten carry around 1.5%. This sample was included in a study of identical twins. General study results and limits: Beta out-of-frame sequences showed weaker excess twin sharing. Where out-of-frame alpha sequences were twin-shared, they showed excess low generation probability.

These same records also appear under a second study, on yellow fever vaccine responses in identical twins.

The chain couples TRBV20-1 to TRBJ1-1; TRBD1 matches at 8 bases. This TCR was recovered from a woman between 18 and 30 years old in good health. The sample comprised PBMCs. The CDR3 DNA reads TGCAGTGCTAGAATCTGGACAGGGATGAACACTGAAGCTTTCTTT. The encoded protein is CSARIWTGMNTEAFF.